These 16 T cell receptor beta chains were sequenced from one sample in a study of cytomegalovirus exposure and HLA in healthy donors. Clones were read by immunoSEQ multiplex PCR, and TCRdb kept only the in-frame ones, dropping some. The sample lists tens of thousands of clones, around 97% seen once, with about 1.5% in the top ten. What was sequenced was PBMCs. These TCRs come from a woman between 18 and 29 years old in good health and CMV-seropositive.

This sequence joins TRBV29-1 and TRBJ2-7, with D possibly TRBD1 on 5 matching bases. The CDR3 consists of 13 residues. The germline V gene encodes CDR1 SQVTM and CDR2 ANQGSEA. Trimming left V 3 bases short and J 1 base short, with 10 bases between. CDR3 DNA: TGCAGCGTTGACGTTCCAGGGTCCTACGAGCAGTACTTC. It codes for CSVDVPGSYEQYF.

This chain links TRBV5-4 with TRBJ2-5, with 11 positions matching TRBD2. The CDR3 runs 18 residues. The germline V gene has CDR1 SGHNT and CDR2 YYREEE (reference sequence). After removal of 1 base from V and 5 bases from J, the junction contained 13 bases not matched to a gene. The DNA of the CDR3 is TGTGCCAGCAGCTTGACACTAGCGGGAGTGGGGTACGGGGAGACCCAGTACTTC. Amino acid sequence: CASSLTLAGVGYGETQYF.

This chain links TRBV4-1 with TRBJ1-1; TRBD1 might be the D (6 bases). Germline CDR1 MGHRA, CDR2 YSYEKL. The CDR3 extends over 14 amino acids. V was trimmed by 1 base and J by 1 base, leaving 7 bases between them. The CDR3 spells CASSQVGQNTEAFF. The CDR3, as DNA: TGCGCCAGCAGCCAAGTGGGACAGAACACTGAAGCTTTCTTT.

The V call is TRBV4-1, the J call TRBJ2-3, with D perhaps TRBD1 (5 bases). V was cut by 1 base and J by 2 bases, with 16 bases left in between. Germline V lookup: CDR1 MGHRA, CDR2 YSYEKL. The CDR3 is made up of 17 amino acids. CDR3 in amino acids: CASSQAGPRPPTDTQYF. In DNA, the CDR3 is TGCGCCAGCAGCCAAGCAGGGCCCCGCCCCCCCACAGATACGCAGTATTTT.

V gene TRBV14 combines with J gene TRBJ2-7; D is perhaps TRBD2 (5 bases). This CDR3 contains 14 residues. Germline-derived CDR1 and CDR2 are SGHDN and FVKESK. V lost 0 bases and J 2 bases, leaving 8 bases between the germline ends. CDR3 loop: CASSQDAGTYEQYF. DNA of the CDR3: TGTGCCAGCAGCCAAGATGCCGGGACCTACGAGCAGTACTTC.

This sequence joins TRBV29-1 and TRBJ2-5; 14 nucleotides align to TRBD2. V shed 6 bases, J shed 5 bases, and the junction held 5 bases outside the gene matches. The CDR3 runs to 14 residues. Germline assignment: CDR1 SQVTM and CDR2 ANQGSEA. The CDR3 spells CSVGLAGEWETQYF. CDR3 DNA sequence: TGCAGCGTGGGACTAGCGGGAGAGTGGGAGACCCAGTACTTC.

The rearrangement links TRBV5-1 to TRBJ2-1, with TRBD1 identical over 8 bases. V dropped 2 bases and J dropped 0; count of bases not matched to a gene: 7. CDR1 is SGHRS and CDR2 is YFSETQ in the germline V gene. The CDR3 has 17 residues. CDR3 sequence: CASSFGQGLFSYNEQFF. Here the CDR3 DNA reads TGCGCCAGCAGCTTTGGACAGGGTTTGTTCTCCTACAATGAGCAGTTCTTC.

The chain links TRBV5-6 to TRBJ1-2, with 7 bases matching TRBD1. CDR1 is SGHDT and CDR2 is YYEEEE in the germline V gene. This CDR3 comprises 13 residues. V lost 7 bases and J lost 5; bases outside the gene matches: 8. CDR3: CASRTWTGYGYTF. The CDR3, as DNA: TGTGCCAGCCGAACCTGGACAGGTTATGGCTACACCTTC.

This clone has a single count. The chain employs TRBV4-1 and TRBJ1-2, with TRBD1 identical over 7 bases. Germline assignment: CDR1 MGHRA and CDR2 YSYEKL. With V trimmed by 4 bases and J by 6 bases, 17 bases remained unmatched. The CDR3 has 17 residues. CDR3 amino acids: CASSRTVRGGAWDGYTF. The CDR3 nucleotides are TGCGCCAGCAGCCGAACAGTTCGAGGGGGCGCATGGGATGGCTACACCTTC.

The chain couples TRBV9 to TRBJ2-1, with TRBD2 identical over 12 bases. Unmatched junction bases numbered 3, after V lost 3 bases and J lost 2 bases. The CDR3 is 16 amino acids. Germline CDR1 and CDR2: SGDLS and YYNGEE. The CDR3 loop is CASSGWTSGTYNEQFF. The CDR3 DNA follows: TGTGCCAGCAGCGGCTGGACTAGCGGGACCTACAATGAGCAGTTCTTC.

The chain couples TRBV29-1 to TRBJ2-1; D is unresolved. This CDR3 contains 11 residues. V lost 4 bases, J lost 3 bases, and 4 bases lay in between. Germline assignment: CDR1 SQVTM and CDR2 ANQGSEA. The CDR3 bases are TGCAGCGTTGGAGGCTACAATGAGCAGTTCTTC. This gives the protein CSVGGYNEQFF.

The V call is TRBV14, the J call TRBJ2-1; 13 bases agree with TRBD2. V shed 0 bases and J 0 bases; nucleotides not matched to a gene: 5. Germline loops: CDR1 SGHDN, CDR2 FVKESK. CDR3 size: 19 residues. CDR3 nucleotide sequence: TGTGCCAGCAGCCAAGAAGGACTAGCGGGAGTGGGCTCCTACAATGAGCAGTTCTTC. Its protein product is CASSQEGLAGVGSYNEQFF.

V gene TRBV28 combines with J gene TRBJ2-1; 7 bases align to TRBD1. Looked up from germline, CDR1 is MDHEN and CDR2 is SYDVKM. The CDR3 length is 15 residues. With 2 bases clipped from V and 4 bases from J, the junction kept 5 bases outside the gene matches. The CDR3 spells CASSLRDRHYNEQFF. The CDR3 nucleotides are TGTGCCAGCAGTTTACGGGACAGACATTACAATGAGCAGTTCTTC.

The chain links TRBV4-1 to TRBJ2-5, with 7 bases matching TRBD2. Germline CDR1 reads MGHRA; CDR2 reads YSYEKL. The CDR3 is 15 amino acids. Trimming cost V 3 bases and J 4 bases; bases outside gene matches: 8. CDR3 sequence reads: CASSHGAGFSETQYF. In nucleotides, the CDR3 is TGCGCCAGCAGCCATGGAGCGGGATTCTCAGAGACCCAGTACTTC.

The V gene is TRBV7-9, the J gene TRBJ1-1; no clear D. CDR1 and CDR2 from the germline V gene are SEHNR and FQNEAQ (reference sequence). V lost 5 bases to trimming and J lost 1 base, with 2 bases between them. The CDR3 totals 11 residues. The CDR3 protein is CASSRNTEAFF. CDR3 in DNA: TGTGCCAGCAGCCGGAACACTGAAGCTTTCTTT.

J is TRBJ1-1 and V is TRBV9; a weak D match, TRBD1 (5 bases). Germline loops: CDR1 SGDLS, CDR2 YYNGEE. This CDR3 has 13 amino acids. Deletions cut 0 bases from V and 5 bases from J, with 8 bases between. In DNA, the CDR3 is TGTGCCAGCAGCGTAGGGGGGAGGACTGAAGCTTTCTTT. It translates to CASSVGGRTEAFF.